These T cell receptor beta chains were read from a single sample in a study of blood T cell repertoires in COVID-19. The table came from immunoSEQ multiplex PCR; TCRdb's copy has only in-frame clones and leaves some out. This table holds almost 250,000 clones, approximately 90% found once. Sequenced sample: PBMCs or T cells enriched from blood (not recorded which). These receptors were taken from a young woman who had recovered from COVID-19. Each CDR3 is given with its conserved first and last residue. Each record gives: clone size, V gene, J gene, D gene, CDR3 DNA, CDR3 protein. D genes are given only for firm matches. A row's size may be missing; if present it is once, few, many or a size class.

abundance: .; v_gene: TRBV2; j_gene: TRBJ1-5; d_gene: TRBD1; CDR3nt: TGTGCCAGCAGTCCTCCCGGACAGGGGGGGATTCAGCCCCAGCATTTT; CDR3aa: CASSPPGQGGIQPQHF
abundance: .; v_gene: TRBV29-1; j_gene: TRBJ1-1; d_gene: TRBD1; CDR3nt: TGCAGCGTTGGACAGGGTGTCACTGAAGCTTTCTTT; CDR3aa: CSVGQGVTEAFF
abundance: .; v_gene: TRBV9; j_gene: TRBJ2-1; d_gene: TRBD2; CDR3nt: TGTGCCAGCAGCGTAAGCGGGGGAACCTACAATGAGCAGTTCTTC; CDR3aa: CASSVSGGTYNEQFF
abundance: .; v_gene: TRBV25-1; j_gene: TRBJ1-2; d_gene: .; CDR3nt: TGTGCCAGCGAGGACAGCATAGTAAATGGCTACACCTTC; CDR3aa: CASEDSIVNGYTF
abundance: .; v_gene: TRBV28; j_gene: TRBJ2-5; d_gene: TRBD1; CDR3nt: TGTGCCAGCAGCCTGACAGGGGACCAAGAGACCCAGTACTTC; CDR3aa: CASSLTGDQETQYF
abundance: .; v_gene: TRBV28; j_gene: TRBJ1-2; d_gene: TRBD1; CDR3nt: TGTGCCAGCGTGGGGACAGGGGGTATTGGCGGCTACACCTTC; CDR3aa: CASVGTGGIGGYTF
abundance: .; v_gene: TRBV3-1/TRBV3-2; j_gene: TRBJ1-1; d_gene: .; CDR3nt: TGTGCCAGCAGCCAAGGGCCAATCAGTACAGGTGAAGCTTTCTTT; CDR3aa: CASSQGPISTGEAFF
abundance: .; v_gene: TRBV29-1; j_gene: TRBJ1-1; d_gene: .; CDR3nt: TGCAGCGTTGAAGGCCCCCCCCGGACTAGGGGGGGATGGAGTACTGAAGCTTTCTTT; CDR3aa: CSVEGPPRTRGGWSTEAFF
abundance: .; v_gene: TRBV28; j_gene: TRBJ1-3; d_gene: .; CDR3nt: TGTGCCGGAAGAACTAGTGGAGGAAACACCATATATTTT; CDR3aa: CAGRTSGGNTIYF
abundance: .; v_gene: TRBV19; j_gene: TRBJ1-4; d_gene: .; CDR3nt: TGTGCCAGTAGTTTGGGTGGAGGCGATGAAAAACTGTTTTTT; CDR3aa: CASSLGGGDEKLFF
abundance: .; v_gene: TRBV9; j_gene: TRBJ2-3; d_gene: TRBD1; CDR3nt: TGTGCCAGCAGCGCGCCGAAAACAGGGGGCGAACGGGATACGCAGTATTTT; CDR3aa: CASSAPKTGGERDTQYF
abundance: .; v_gene: TRBV7-3; j_gene: TRBJ2-1; d_gene: TRBD1; CDR3nt: TGTGCCAGCATGAGGGACAGGGGCCTCGGAGAGCAGTTCTTC; CDR3aa: CASMRDRGLGEQFF
abundance: .; v_gene: TRBV7-9; j_gene: TRBJ1-2; d_gene: TRBD1; CDR3nt: TGTGCCAGCAGCTCCACCGTTACTGCCGACAGGGCTGACTATGGCTACACCTTC; CDR3aa: CASSSTVTADRADYGYTF
abundance: .; v_gene: TRBV4-2; j_gene: TRBJ2-5; d_gene: TRBD2; CDR3nt: TGTGCCAGCAGCCAAGGTTTTGGGGGGGAAGAGGAGACCCAGTACTTC; CDR3aa: CASSQGFGGEEETQYF
abundance: .; v_gene: TRBV25-1; j_gene: TRBJ1-1; d_gene: .; CDR3nt: TGTGCCAGCAGAACAGGGTATACTGAAGCTTTCTTT; CDR3aa: CASRTGYTEAFF
abundance: .; v_gene: TRBV18; j_gene: TRBJ2-5; d_gene: TRBD1; CDR3nt: TGTGCCAGCTCACCACCTAGACAGGGAGTCAAACAACCGTCCCAGTACTTC; CDR3aa: CASSPPRQGVKQPSQYF
abundance: .; v_gene: TRBV7-6; j_gene: TRBJ1-1; d_gene: .; CDR3nt: TGTGCCAGCAGCCCAACGGGGTTGAAGTCTGAAGCTTTCTTT; CDR3aa: CASSPTGLKSEAFF
abundance: .; v_gene: TRBV29-1; j_gene: TRBJ1-1; d_gene: TRBD1; CDR3nt: TGCAGCGTGACAGGGGCGAACACTGAAGCTTTCTTT; CDR3aa: CSVTGANTEAFF
abundance: .; v_gene: TRBV23-1; j_gene: TRBJ1-5; d_gene: TRBD1; CDR3nt: TGCGCCAGCAGTCAATCGAAATACAGGGGGTCTCAGCCCCAGCATTTT; CDR3aa: CASSQSKYRGSQPQHF
abundance: once; v_gene: TRBV5-6; j_gene: TRBJ1-4; d_gene: .; CDR3nt: TGTGCCAGCAGCTTAATGACGGGTAATGAAAAACTGTTTTTT; CDR3aa: CASSLMTGNEKLFF
abundance: .; v_gene: TRBV19; j_gene: TRBJ2-7; d_gene: .; CDR3nt: TGTGCCAGTAGTACGGGATGGGTGCACGAGCAGTACTTC; CDR3aa: CASSTGWVHEQYF
abundance: .; v_gene: TRBV5-1; j_gene: TRBJ1-4; d_gene: .; CDR3nt: TGCGCCAGCAGCCCCACCAGGGGTCAACGTCAACACAAGTTGAAGTCGGAAAAACTGTTTTTT; CDR3aa: CASSPTRGQRQHKLKSEKLFF
abundance: .; v_gene: TRBV7-9; j_gene: TRBJ2-2; d_gene: TRBD1; CDR3nt: TGTGCCAGCAGCGCGCCCACAGGGGGCGCGAACACCGGGGAGCTGTTTTTT; CDR3aa: CASSAPTGGANTGELFF
abundance: .; v_gene: TRBV7-9; j_gene: TRBJ2-3; d_gene: .; CDR3nt: TGTGCCAGCAGCTCAATGGGCGATACGCAGTATTTT; CDR3aa: CASSSMGDTQYF
abundance: .; v_gene: TRBV6-1; j_gene: TRBJ2-6; d_gene: .; CDR3nt: TGTGCCAGCAGTGAAGCTAGCGGCTCTGGGGCCAACGTCCTGACTTTC; CDR3aa: CASSEASGSGANVLTF
abundance: .; v_gene: TRBV6-5; j_gene: TRBJ1-2; d_gene: TRBD1; CDR3nt: TGTGCCAGCACCACGGACAGGGGGCTGGATGGCTACACCTTC; CDR3aa: CASTTDRGLDGYTF
abundance: .; v_gene: TRBV19; j_gene: TRBJ1-1; d_gene: TRBD1; CDR3nt: TGTGCCAGTAGCAACAGGGGAGGGAACACTGAAGCTTTCTTT; CDR3aa: CASSNRGGNTEAFF
abundance: .; v_gene: TRBV18; j_gene: TRBJ2-1; d_gene: TRBD1; CDR3nt: TGTGCCAGCTCGCTCGACAGGGTAGTCATCCATGAGCAGTTCTTC; CDR3aa: CASSLDRVVIHEQFF
abundance: .; v_gene: TRBV7-2; j_gene: TRBJ1-6; d_gene: .; CDR3nt: TGTGCCAGCAGCTTATTATCCCTCTCTCATTCACCCCTCCACTTT; CDR3aa: CASSLLSLSHSPLHF
abundance: .; v_gene: TRBV19; j_gene: TRBJ1-5; d_gene: .; CDR3nt: TGTGCCAGTACCCTCCGGGAGCTCGATCAGCCCCAGCATTTT; CDR3aa: CASTLRELDQPQHF
abundance: .; v_gene: TRBV5-4; j_gene: TRBJ1-1; d_gene: TRBD1; CDR3nt: TGTGCCAGCAGCTTAGACAGGGGGTTCACTGAAGCTTTCTTT; CDR3aa: CASSLDRGFTEAFF
abundance: .; v_gene: TRBV28; j_gene: TRBJ1-1; d_gene: .; CDR3nt: TGTGCCAGCAGTTTGGGGAGGGAGAGGGAAGCTTTCTTT; CDR3aa: CASSLGREREAFF
abundance: .; v_gene: TRBV6-5; j_gene: TRBJ1-2; d_gene: .; CDR3nt: TGTGCCAGCAGTTACCCCTCGGGGGGCGGTGGCTACACCTTC; CDR3aa: CASSYPSGGGGYTF
abundance: .; v_gene: TRBV10-3; j_gene: TRBJ2-7; d_gene: .; CDR3nt: TGTGCCATCAAGGCAGGGGGGCGAACCTACGAGCAGTACTTC; CDR3aa: CAIKAGGRTYEQYF
abundance: .; v_gene: TRBV3-1/TRBV3-2; j_gene: TRBJ2-7; d_gene: TRBD2; CDR3nt: TGTGCCAGCAGCACGCGGGAGGGCGGGAACGAGCAGTACTTC; CDR3aa: CASSTREGGNEQYF
abundance: .; v_gene: TRBV21-1; j_gene: TRBJ2-5; d_gene: .; CDR3nt: TGTGCCAGCAACCCGACAGACCCTCGAAGGGAGACCCAGTACTTC; CDR3aa: CASNPTDPRRETQYF
abundance: .; v_gene: TRBV7-2; j_gene: TRBJ1-1; d_gene: .; CDR3nt: TGTGCCAGTTCCCTCGGAGCGCACACTGAAGCTTTCTTT; CDR3aa: CASSLGAHTEAFF
abundance: .; v_gene: TRBV7-2; j_gene: TRBJ2-7; d_gene: TRBD1; CDR3nt: TGTGCCAGCAGCACCCCCGGGACAGTGGCCTACGAGCAGTACTTC; CDR3aa: CASSTPGTVAYEQYF
abundance: .; v_gene: TRBV5-1; j_gene: TRBJ2-1; d_gene: TRBD2; CDR3nt: TGCGCCAGCAGCAAAGCTAGCGGGAGCTACAATGAGCAGTTCTTC; CDR3aa: CASSKASGSYNEQFF
abundance: .; v_gene: TRBV2; j_gene: TRBJ2-2; d_gene: TRBD2; CDR3nt: TGTGCCAGCACAAACCCTAGCGGGAGGAGCGGGGAGCTGTTTTTT; CDR3aa: CASTNPSGRSGELFF
abundance: .; v_gene: TRBV28; j_gene: TRBJ2-7; d_gene: .; CDR3nt: TGTGCCAGCAGTCCCCGTTTCGGGACATATTCCGACTCCTACGAGCAGTACTTC; CDR3aa: CASSPRFGTYSDSYEQYF
abundance: .; v_gene: TRBV27; j_gene: TRBJ1-6; d_gene: .; CDR3nt: TGTGCCAGCAGCTCCCCCCTACAGGCTCGGGGGTCACCCCTCCACTTT; CDR3aa: CASSSPLQARGSPLHF
abundance: once; v_gene: TRBV6-2/TRBV6-3; j_gene: TRBJ1-1; d_gene: .; CDR3nt: TGTGCCAGCAGTCAAGGCGTGGCGACTATTATATCTGAAGCTTTCTTT; CDR3aa: CASSQGVATIISEAFF
abundance: .; v_gene: TRBV11-1; j_gene: TRBJ1-4; d_gene: .; CDR3nt: TGTGCCAGCAGAAGGGGAACTAATGAAAAACTGTTTTTT; CDR3aa: CASRRGTNEKLFF
abundance: few; v_gene: TRBV11-2; j_gene: TRBJ1-5; d_gene: .; CDR3nt: TGTGCCAGCAGCTTAAACAGTGGACAGCCCCAGCATTTT; CDR3aa: CASSLNSGQPQHF
abundance: .; v_gene: TRBV21-1; j_gene: TRBJ2-5; d_gene: .; CDR3nt: TGTGCCAGCGGCCTCTGTCAGGGGCCCACCCGGGACAGAGACCAAGAGACCCAGTACTTC; CDR3aa: CASGLCQGPTRDRDQETQYF
abundance: .; v_gene: TRBV28; j_gene: TRBJ1-4; d_gene: .; CDR3nt: TGTGCCAGCAGTTCTGGGTCGGGTGCAACTAATGAAAAACTGTTTTTT; CDR3aa: CASSSGSGATNEKLFF